Presented here are 20 T cell receptor beta chains from one specimen sequenced in a study of cytomegalovirus exposure and HLA in healthy donors. With 60 Vbeta and 13 Jbeta primers, the PCR was carried out. Sequencing used immunoSEQ multiplex PCR; TCRdb keeps in-frame clones, though not all of them. The sample lists about 210,000 clones, around 79% occurring once. Sequenced: PBMCs. Every receptor here comes from a male donor in good health and CMV-seronegative.

CDR3 nucleotides: TGTGCCAGCAGCGGAGACAGCAATCAGCCCCAGCATTTT. As protein: CASSGDSNQPQHF. The rearrangement links TRBV7-2 to TRBJ1-5; D gene ambiguous. The CDR3 contains 13 residues. The germline V gene encodes CDR1 SGHTA and CDR2 FQGNSA. Trimming stripped 5 bases from V and 1 base from J, with 6 bases between.

The CDR3 coding sequence is TGTGCCAGCATCGGACAGGGGGCGAACACTGAAGCTTTCTTT. Protein: CASIGQGANTEAFF. J is TRBJ1-1 and V is TRBV6-1, with 11 bases that match TRBD1. This CDR3 contains 14 residues. J was trimmed by 1 base and V by 7 bases; bases with no gene match: 2. CDR1 MNHNS and CDR2 SASEGT come from the germline V gene.

The V gene is TRBV19, the J gene TRBJ1-5, with TRBD1 as a possible D gene (6 bases). Germline CDR1 reads LNHDA; CDR2 reads SQIVND (reference sequence). This CDR3 spans 15 amino acids. Trimming left V 11 bases short and J 0 bases short, with 17 bases between. CDR3 nucleotides: TGTGCCCTAGGGGGAACAGGGAATAGCAATCAGCCCCAGCATTTT. Its protein is CALGGTGNSNQPQHF.

The chain uses TRBV5-1 and TRBJ1-1, with TRBD1 matching over 7 bases. Germline V gene sequence: CDR1 SGHRS, CDR2 YFSETQ. After removal of 0 bases from V and 1 base from J, the junction contained 3 bases not matched to a gene. The CDR3 has 15 residues. Written as DNA, the CDR3 is TGCGCCAGCAGCTTGGGAGGGACAGCGAACACTGAAGCTTTCTTT. This encodes CASSLGGTANTEAFF.

CDR3 loop: CASRDRELSEKLFF. Written as DNA, the CDR3 is TGTGCCAGCAGAGACAGGGAGTTGAGTGAAAAACTGTTTTTT. The genes are TRBV14 and TRBJ1-4; TRBD1 agrees at 7 bases. CDR3 length: 14 residues. CDR1 is SGHDN, CDR2 FVKESK, per germline. The V gene end was trimmed by 6 bases and the J gene end by 7 bases; junction bases not matched to a gene: 8.

This clone showed up just a few times. The V gene is TRBV28, the J gene TRBJ2-3, with TRBD1 matching over 10 bases. The CDR3 has 16 residues. The germline V gene encodes CDR1 MDHEN and CDR2 SYDVKM. V was clipped by 5 bases and J by 4 bases; unmatched bases: 9. CDR3 protein: CASSTSTGGVPDTQYF. For the CDR3, the DNA is TGTGCCAGCAGTACCTCGACAGGGGGCGTCCCAGATACGCAGTATTTT. Looking up the rest from reference TRBV28 and TRBJ2-3 gives the full variable domain: DVKVTQSSRYLVKRTGEKVFLECVQDMDHENMFWYRQDPGLGLRLIYFSYDVKMKEKGDIPEGYSVSREKKERFSLILESASTNQTSMYLCASSTSTGGVPDTQYFGPGTRLTVL.

The chain recombines TRBV5-6 with TRBJ1-1; D not certain. The V end was cut by 0 bases, the J end by 0 bases, with 9 bases between. This CDR3 has 15 amino acids. Germline lookup yields CDR1 SGHDT and CDR2 YYEEEE. This CDR3 reads CASSLDMSVNTEAFF. The CDR3 DNA sequence: TGTGCCAGCAGCTTGGATATGTCGGTGAACACTGAAGCTTTCTTT. Using reference TRBV5-6 and TRBJ1-1 for the parts outside the CDR3, the full variable domain is DAGVTQSPTHLIKTRGQQVTLRCSPKSGHDTVSWYQQALGQGPQFIFQYYEEEERQRGNFPDRFSGHQFPNYSSELNVNALLLGDSALYLCASSLDMSVNTEAFFGQGTRLTVV.

This chain links TRBV28 with TRBJ1-6; no clear D. Germline lookup yields CDR1 MDHEN and CDR2 SYDVKM. Trimming stripped 4 bases from V and 2 bases from J, with 9 bases between. The CDR3 runs 15 residues. This CDR3 reads CASSSGSPYNSPLHF. CDR3 coding DNA: TGTGCCAGCAGTTCCGGGTCCCCCTATAATTCACCCCTCCACTTT.

With regard to this clone: At one end the junction does not follow the germline gene, possibly because of a read error. Here the CDR3 DNA reads TGTGCCAGCAGTTACTCGCCGACCGGGGGGCACTTC. Translated: CASSYSPTGGHF. This chain uses TRBV6-6 with TRBJ2-4; possibly TRBD2 for D (7 bases). This CDR3 has 12 residues. The germline V gene has CDR1 MNHNY and CDR2 SVGAGI (reference sequence).

The V gene is TRBV9, the J gene TRBJ1-2; D call uncertain. This CDR3 region has 17 residues. V was shortened by 1 base and J by 6 bases, with 22 bases between the two germline ends. The germline gives CDR1 SGDLS, CDR2 YYNGEE. The CDR3 here is CASSVRNKGGKRDGYTF. The CDR3 DNA sequence: TGTGCCAGCAGCGTACGCAACAAAGGAGGTAAAAGGGATGGCTACACCTTC.

The rearrangement links TRBV19 to TRBJ1-3; D remains ambiguous. Germline V CDR1 and CDR2: LNHDA, SQIVND (reference sequence). This CDR3 has 14 amino acids. V lost 8 bases to trimming and J lost 0 bases, with 11 bases between them. The CDR3 protein is CASGVRPSGNTIYF. For the CDR3, the DNA is TGTGCCAGTGGAGTGAGGCCCTCTGGAAACACCATATATTTT.

This chain joins TRBV5-8 and TRBJ1-5; 7 bases are shared with TRBD1. This CDR3 spans 13 amino acids. V was pared by 4 bases and J by 11 bases, with 9 bases of the junction left unmatched. CDR1 and CDR2 (germline): SGHTS, YDEGEE. Here the CDR3 reads CASSRQGFPSQHF. The CDR3 DNA reads as TGTGCCAGCAGCAGACAGGGATTTCCGTCCCAGCATTTT.

The CDR3 is CASGQHPIYGYTF. CDR3 DNA: TGTGCCAGCGGGCAACACCCTATCTATGGCTACACCTTC. J is TRBJ1-2 and V is TRBV6-5; D is ambiguous. Trimming took 8 bases from V and 4 from J, leaving 14 bases between them. CDR1 is MNHEY and CDR2 is SVGAGI in the germline V gene. The CDR3 contains 13 residues.

DNA for the CDR3: TGTGCCAGCAGCTTAGGAGGTGAAGCGAAACAAGAGACCCAGTACTTC. Protein sequence: CASSLGGEAKQETQYF. This chain uses TRBV7-6 with TRBJ2-5; D uncertain. Germline-derived CDR1 and CDR2 are SGHVS and FNYEAQ. The CDR3 is 16 amino acids. V lost 1 base and J lost 2, with 14 bases in between. Full variable domain (missing parts from reference TRBV7-6 and TRBJ2-5): GAGVSQSPRYKVTKRGQDVALRCDPISGHVSLYWYRQALGQGPEFLTYFNYEAQQDKSGLPNDRFSAERPEGSISTLTIQRTEQRDSAMYRCASSLGGEAKQETQYFGPGTRLLVL.

This chain uses TRBV11-2 with TRBJ1-4; 7 positions agree with TRBD1. With V trimmed by 4 bases and J by 5 bases, 4 bases remained unmatched. The CDR3 has 14 amino acids. CDR1 and CDR2 (germline): SGHAT, FQNNGV. The CDR3 sequence: CASSSRQGNEKLFF. The DNA for the CDR3 is TGTGCCAGCAGCTCTAGACAGGGAAATGAAAAACTGTTTTTT.

The chain employs TRBV2 and TRBJ2-7; 11 bases map to TRBD2. The germline gives CDR1 SNHLY, CDR2 FYNNEI. The CDR3 extends over 16 amino acids. V dropped 2 bases and J dropped 5; count of bases not matched to a gene: 8. As DNA, the CDR3 is TGTGCCAGCAGTGAATTGTTTAGCGGGGGGGCGGACGAGCAGTACTTC. This encodes CASSELFSGGADEQYF.

The chain is built from TRBV5-1 and TRBJ2-5; TRBD1 agrees at 9 bases. This CDR3 is 19 amino acids long. V was pared by 4 bases and J by 5 bases, with 21 bases of the junction left unmatched. Germline V gene lookup returns CDR1 SGHRS and CDR2 YFSETQ. The CDR3 protein is CASSLNWPSGLQGAETQYF. The CDR3 nucleotides are TGCGCCAGCAGCCTGAATTGGCCTAGCGGCCTACAGGGGGCGGAGACCCAGTACTTC.

The J gene is TRBJ2-2, the V gene TRBV9; D ambiguous. The CDR3 has 14 residues. Trimming shortened V by 1 base and J by 0 bases, and 4 bases separated the two germline ends. CDR1 SGDLS and CDR2 YYNGEE come from the germline V gene. In nucleotides, the CDR3 is TGTGCCAGCAGCGTAACACCGAACACCGGGGAGCTGTTTTTT. It yields the protein CASSVTPNTGELFF.

The count of this clone is one. The chain is built from TRBV11-2 and TRBJ1-2; unclear D gene. The CDR3 is made up of 14 amino acids. Germline CDR1 reads SGHAT; CDR2 reads FQNNGV. V lost 3 bases to trimming and J lost 2 bases, with 10 bases between them. CDR3 DNA sequence: TGTGCCAGCAGCTTTCCAGGCGGGAACTATGGCTACACCTTC. Its protein product is CASSFPGGNYGYTF.

This clone was recorded a few times. The chain carries TRBV6-1 and TRBJ1-5, with 7 positions matching TRBD1. CDR1 and CDR2 (germline): MNHNS, SASEGT. This CDR3 region has 16 residues. Trimming removed 2 bases from V and 5 bases from J; junction bases left unmatched: 9. For the CDR3, the DNA is TGTGCCAGCAGTGAAAAAGGGGGCTTGGGGGATCAGCCCCAGCATTTT. Protein product: CASSEKGGLGDQPQHF.